This T cell receptor (beta chain) was captured in a study of blood T cell repertoires in COVID-19. Study-wide background: The origin of the acute and convalescent COVID-19 samples was the United States, Italy and Spain. Sample material is recorded as cDNA or gDNA derived from T cells, B-cell-depleted T cells, or PBMCs.

Participants, about 18 to 95 years old, spanned under 25 US areas. Researchers sorted participants into cohorts using their self-reported clinical history. Sequencing used immunoSEQ multiplex PCR; TCRdb keeps in-frame clones, though not all of them. The sample gives roughly 160,000 clones, about 84% of which show up once; about 5% is in the top ten. Germline V gives CDR1 MGHRA, CDR2 YSYEKL. V was trimmed by 0 bases and J by 13 bases, leaving 15 bases between them. CDR3 length: 13 residues. The chain carries TRBV4-1 and TRBJ1-2; the D gene is possibly TRBD1 (5 bases). The clonotype was recovered from a woman aged 40 to 50 with acute COVID-19. Source material: PBMCs or T cells enriched from blood (not recorded which). CDR3 DNA: TGCGCCAGCAGCCAAGATTGGGGGGTGGAGGGCACCTTC. Protein sequence: CASSQDWGVEGTF.